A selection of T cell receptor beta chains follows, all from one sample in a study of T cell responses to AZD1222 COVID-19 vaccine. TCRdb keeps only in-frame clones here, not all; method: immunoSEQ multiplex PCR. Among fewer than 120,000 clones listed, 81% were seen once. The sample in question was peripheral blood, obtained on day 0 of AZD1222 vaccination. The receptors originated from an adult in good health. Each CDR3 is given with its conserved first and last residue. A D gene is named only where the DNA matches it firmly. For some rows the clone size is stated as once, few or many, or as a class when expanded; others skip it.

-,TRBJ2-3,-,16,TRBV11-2,TGTGCCAGCAGCTTAGACGGCAGGACAAGCACAGATACGCAGTATTTT,CASSLDGRTSTDTQYF
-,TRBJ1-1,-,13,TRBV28,TGTGCCAGCAGTGGCGCACCGAACACTGAAGCTTTCTTT,CASSGAPNTEAFF
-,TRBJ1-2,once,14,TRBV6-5,TGTGCCAGCAGAAAGCAGGGAACTAACTATGGCTACACCTTC,CASRKQGTNYGYTF
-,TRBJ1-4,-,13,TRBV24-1,TGTGCCACCAGTGACATCAGGGGCGGAAAACTGTTTTTT,CATSDIRGGKLFF
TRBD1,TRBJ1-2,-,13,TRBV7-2,TGTGCCAGCAGCCCGGGACAGCAGCTGAAGGACACCTTC,CASSPGQQLKDTF
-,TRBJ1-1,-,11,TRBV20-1,TGCAGATCGGACAGGAACACTGAAGCTTTCTTT,CRSDRNTEAFF
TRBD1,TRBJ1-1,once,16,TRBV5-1,TGCGCCAGCAGCCGGGCAGGACAGGGGAGGGGGACTGAAGCTTTCTTT,CASSRAGQGRGTEAFF
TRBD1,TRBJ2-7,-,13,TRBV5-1,TGCGCCAGCAGCATCGGACAGGGCGACGAGCAGTACTTC,CASSIGQGDEQYF
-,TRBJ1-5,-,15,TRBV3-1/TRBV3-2,TGTGCCAGCAGCCAAGATGGAGGGTGGAATCAGCCCCAGCATTTT,CASSQDGGWNQPQHF
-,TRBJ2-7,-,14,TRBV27,TGTGCCAGCAGTCCCGGGGGAACTTCCTACGAGCAGTACTTC,CASSPGGTSYEQYF
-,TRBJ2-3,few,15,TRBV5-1,TGCGCCAGCAGTCCTCGGCGGGATCGAACAGATACGCAGTATTTT,CASSPRRDRTDTQYF
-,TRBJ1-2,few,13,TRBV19,TGTGCCAGTAGTATCAAAGGGAACTATGGCTACACCTTC,CASSIKGNYGYTF
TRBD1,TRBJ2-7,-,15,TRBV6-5,TGTGCCAGCGCCTCGTACGGGACAGGGGGCCTGGAGCAGTACTTC,CASASYGTGGLEQYF
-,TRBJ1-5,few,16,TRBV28,TGTGCCAGCACCAGACCCCTACGGGGGGGGAATCAGCCCCAGCATTTT,CASTRPLRGGNQPQHF
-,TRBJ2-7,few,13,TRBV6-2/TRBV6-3,TGTGCCAGCAGTACCCCTCGGGTATGGGAGCAGTACTTC,CASSTPRVWEQYF
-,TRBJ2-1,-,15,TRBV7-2,TGTGCCAGCAGCCCGGCACGGGGCGCGGTTAATGAGCAGTTCTTC,CASSPARGAVNEQFF